These 30 T cell receptor beta chains came from one sample sequenced in a study of blood T cells in healthy people across ages. A second PCR of 7 to 11 cycles used a sample-barcoded 5' primer and a J-beta primer mix. Via MiXCR, TCRdb re-called the 5' RACE reads, giving one row per CDR3 protein. Of about 640,000 distinct CDR3 sequences in the sample, roughly 53% were seen once. The material sequenced was blood. The receptors stem from a man in his 60s in good health.

This clonotype was observed at least ten times. The CDR3 nucleotides read TGTGCCAGCAGTCTGGGACTTAAGGGTACGCAGTATTTT. Its protein product is CASSLGLKGTQYF. The chain is built from TRBV12-3 or TRBV12-4 and TRBJ2-3, with D possibly being TRBD2 (6 bases). Trimming removed 5 bases at V and 8 bases at J, with 14 bases between. CDR3 length equals 13 residues.

The CDR3 here is CASSQNVGQGRNTEAFF. The CDR3 DNA sequence: TGCGCCAGCAGCCAAAATGTAGGGCAGGGGAGGAACACTGAAGCTTTCTTT. The rearrangement joins TRBV4-3 to TRBJ1-1, with a possible D match to TRBD1 (6 bases). CDR1 LGHNA and CDR2 YSLEER come from the germline V gene. The length of the CDR3 is 17 residues. V lost 2 bases to trimming and J lost 1 base, with 17 bases between them.

The genes are TRBV29-1 and TRBJ2-3; no clear D gene. The V end was cut by 5 bases, the J end by 0 bases, with 6 bases between. CDR1 SQVTM and CDR2 ANQGSEA come from the germline V gene. There are 12 residues in the CDR3. CDR3 in DNA: TGCAGCGTTATACAGAGCACAGATACGCAGTATTTT. Its translation is CSVIQSTDTQYF.

This rearrangement joins TRBV20-1 to TRBJ2-5; D is ambiguous. The germline V and J ends were trimmed by 0 bases and 2 bases, with 10 bases remaining between them. The CDR3 sequence is 14 residues long. CDR1 is DFQATT and CDR2 is SNEGSKA in the germline V gene (reference sequence). The CDR3 coding sequence is TGCAGTGCTAGAGATCTGACGAGTCAAGAGACCCAGTACTTC. Protein product: CSARDLTSQETQYF.

The chain employs TRBV10-3 and TRBJ2-5; 10 bases line up with TRBD1. Trimming at V came to 0 bases and at J to 5 bases, leaving 3 bases not matched to a gene. The CDR3 sequence is 15 residues long. CDR1 ENHRY and CDR2 SYGVKD come from the germline V gene. CDR3 residues: CAISESLGQGETQYF. CDR3 coding DNA: TGTGCCATCAGTGAGTCCCTGGGACAGGGGGAGACCCAGTACTTC.

J is TRBJ2-5 and V is TRBV20-1, with 9 bases aligning to TRBD1. Trimming took 5 bases from V and 5 from J; bases not matched to a gene: 12. The CDR3 extends over 15 amino acids. Germline CDR1 reads DFQATT; CDR2 reads SNEGSKA (reference sequence). Written as DNA, the CDR3 is TGCAGTGCTCGACCCTCGACAGGGGGAGCGGAGACCCAGTACTTC. It encodes CSARPSTGGAETQYF.

This sequence joins TRBV12-3 or TRBV12-4 and TRBJ2-1; 7 bases agree with TRBD2. The CDR3 is made up of 14 amino acids. After removal of 7 bases from V and 8 bases from J, the junction contained 11 bases not matched to a gene. The CDR3 DNA sequence: TGTGCCAGCACCCGCGGACTAGGAGGCCATGAGCAGTTCTTC. This codes for CASTRGLGGHEQFF.

The chain joins TRBV28 to TRBJ2-7; TRBD1 might be the D (5 bases). The germline V gene encodes CDR1 MDHEN and CDR2 SYDVKM. V was pared by 4 bases and J by 5 bases, with 9 bases between. This CDR3 spans 12 amino acids. Written as DNA, the CDR3 is TGTGCCAGCAGTTCCGACAGAAACGAGCAGTACTTC. Amino acids: CASSSDRNEQYF.

The chain is built from TRBV2 and TRBJ2-5; D possibly matches TRBD1 or TRBD2 (5 bases each). Germline loops: CDR1 SNHLY, CDR2 FYNNEI. Trimming took 9 bases from V and 11 from J, leaving 22 bases between them. The CDR3 runs 13 residues. The CDR3 DNA is TGTGCCAGTCGGGACCTCGCGATCGTGCAGCAGTACTTC. Residues: CASRDLAIVQQYF.

The table lists this clonotype with a count of one. The chain employs TRBV6-5 and TRBJ2-7, with 8 bases that match TRBD2. Per germline, CDR1 MNHEY and CDR2 SVGAGI. The length of the CDR3 is 14 residues. The ends lost 4 bases at V and 4 bases at J; junction bases unmatched: 6. DNA of the CDR3: TGTGCCAGCAGTTCTCCGGGACTAGGGTACGAGCAGTACTTC. Its protein is CASSSPGLGYEQYF.

The gene calls are TRBV2 and TRBJ1-1; weak D call: TRBD1 (5 bases). Germline V gene data show CDR1 as SNHLY and CDR2 as FYNNEI. V was clipped by 8 bases and J by 0 bases, with 10 bases between them. CDR3 length: 13 residues. The CDR3 loop reads CASPRDLNTEAFF. The CDR3, as DNA: TGTGCCAGCCCCCGGGACTTGAACACTGAAGCTTTCTTT.

The V call is TRBV7-2, the J call TRBJ1-6; D uncertain. Trimming left V 4 bases short and J 5 bases short, with 12 bases between. The CDR3 runs to 15 residues. CDR1 and CDR2 from the germline V gene are SGHTA and FQGNSA. The CDR3 DNA reads as TGTGCCAGCAGCTCCGACACGTTAAATAATTCACCCCTCCACTTT. This translates into CASSSDTLNNSPLHF.

The V and J genes are TRBV28 and TRBJ2-4; D not resolved. Deletions cut 6 bases from V and 3 bases from J, with 9 bases between. Per germline, CDR1 MDHEN and CDR2 SYDVKM. The CDR3 loop spans 13 amino acids. The CDR3 region has the DNA TGTGCCAGCAGCCCCCATGACAAAAACATTCAGTACTTC. Its protein product is CASSPHDKNIQYF. The full variable domain, rest sourced from reference TRBV28 and TRBJ2-4, is DVKVTQSSRYLVKRTGEKVFLECVQDMDHENMFWYRQDPGLGLRLIYFSYDVKMKEKGDIPEGYSVSREKKERFSLILESASTNQTSMYLCASSPHDKNIQYFGAGTRLSVL.

This clonotype was seen a handful of times. For the CDR3, the DNA is TGTGCCAGCAGCTTAGTGTTGGCAGATACGCAGTATTTT. The encoded protein is CASSLVLADTQYF. The chain couples TRBV11-2 to TRBJ2-3; unclear D gene. Germline V lookup: CDR1 SGHAT, CDR2 FQNNGV. Trimming shortened V by 1 base and J by 4 bases, and 6 bases separated the two germline ends. The CDR3 extends over 13 amino acids. Full variable domain (remainder filled in from reference TRBV11-2 and TRBJ2-3): EAGVAQSPRYKIIEKRQSVAFWCNPISGHATLYWYQQILGQGPKLLIQFQNNGVVDDSQLPKDRFSAERLKGVDSTLKIQPAKLEDSAVYLCASSLVLADTQYFGPGTRLTVL.

The V call is TRBV12-3 or TRBV12-4, the J call TRBJ2-6; 7 nucleotides agree with TRBD1. With 4 bases clipped from V and 2 bases from J, the junction kept 2 bases outside the gene matches. The CDR3 has 15 amino acids. CDR3 residues: CASSYGQAGANVLTF. CDR3 coding DNA: TGTGCCAGCAGTTACGGACAGGCTGGGGCCAACGTCCTGACTTTC.

In its sample, this clonotype was seen once. The rearrangement joins TRBV29-1 to TRBJ2-1; D remains unclear. The CDR3 loop spans 13 amino acids. From germline, CDR1 is SQVTM and CDR2 ANQGSEA. Trimming cost V 1 base and J 8 bases, with 12 bases left between them. The CDR3 spells CSVEGTANDEQFF. CDR3 nucleotide sequence: TGCAGCGTTGAAGGAACAGCAAACGATGAGCAGTTCTTC.

The V gene is TRBV9, the J gene TRBJ1-1; TRBD1 aligns across 7 bases. This CDR3 region has 17 residues. Looked up from germline, CDR1 is SGDLS and CDR2 is YYNGEE. With 4 bases clipped from V and 0 bases from J, the junction kept 12 bases outside the gene matches. CDR3 loop: CASSSPETGLMNTEAFF. CDR3 nucleotides: TGTGCCAGCAGCTCCCCTGAGACAGGGTTGATGAACACTGAAGCTTTCTTT.

There are a few counts of this clonotype. V usage is TRBV16 and J usage is TRBJ2-4; D gene uncertain. The DNA end favors TRBJ2-7, so the J call may be wrong. The CDR3 sequence is 12 residues long. Germline assignment: CDR1 KGHSY and CDR2 FQNENV. CDR3 bases: TGTGCCAGCAGCCAAGGTGGGATCGAGCAGTACTTC. Translating it yields CASSQGGIEQYF.

This chain uses TRBV3-1 with TRBJ2-3; the D gene could be TRBD1 or TRBD2 (6 bases each). V lost 4 bases and J 5 bases, leaving 16 bases between the germline ends. The germline gives CDR1 LGHDT, CDR2 YNNKEL (reference sequence). The CDR3 length is 15 residues. The CDR3 reads CASSLGPGAEDTQYF. The CDR3 bases are TGTGCCAGCAGCCTAGGACCGGGGGCTGAAGATACGCAGTATTTT.

The CDR3 spells CASSTPGTGSSYSPLHF. In DNA form, the CDR3 reads TGTGCCAGCAGCACCCCCGGGACAGGGTCGTCCTATTCACCCCTCCACTTT. The genes are TRBV21-1 and TRBJ1-6; the table's D call, TRBD1, was not checked against the DNA. TRBV21-1 is shown as a pseudogene. The CDR3 runs to 17 residues.

The chain links TRBV12-3 or TRBV12-4 to TRBJ2-1; D is possibly TRBD1 (5 bases). V shed 1 base and J shed 0 bases, with 16 bases lying between them. The length of the CDR3 is 18 residues. CDR3 coding DNA: TGTGCCAGCAGTTTAGAAGGACAACAGTTAAGCTCCTACAATGAGCAGTTCTTC. Residues: CASSLEGQQLSSYNEQFF.

This chain joins TRBV20-1 and TRBJ1-2, with 8 nucleotides matching TRBD1. The length of the CDR3 is 17 residues. The germline V gene has CDR1 DFQATT and CDR2 SNEGSKA (reference sequence). Trimming removed 0 bases from V and 3 bases from J; junction bases left unmatched: 12. DNA for the CDR3: TGCAGTGCTAGAGATCGTTGGACAGGGAGCTCGGACTATGGCTACACCTTC. Protein: CSARDRWTGSSDYGYTF.

The chain employs TRBV6-1 and TRBJ2-4, with D tentatively TRBD1 (6 bases). The better agreement between TRBJ2-5 and the DNA end casts doubt on the J call. CDR1 is MNHNS, CDR2 SASEGT, per germline. CDR3 size: 16 residues. The CDR3 DNA is TGTGCCAGCAGTGGGCGTGTGCGGACAGCACAAGAGACCCAGTACTTC. Protein sequence: CASSGRVRTAQETQYF.

This chain uses TRBV5-1 with TRBJ2-3; weak D call: TRBD2 (5 bases). Trimming stripped 0 bases from V and 5 bases from J, with 10 bases between. The CDR3 totals 14 residues. Germline V CDR1 and CDR2: SGHRS, YFSETQ. The CDR3 loop is CASSLASGGDTQYF. CDR3 bases: TGCGCCAGCAGCTTGGCCAGTGGAGGAGATACGCAGTATTTT.

The V call is TRBV29-1, the J call TRBJ2-7, with D tentatively TRBD1 or TRBD2 (5 bases each). The CDR3 has 13 amino acids. Germline-derived CDR1 and CDR2 are SQVTM and ANQGSEA. The germline V and J ends were trimmed by 6 bases and 3 bases, with 15 bases remaining between them. This chain's CDR3 is CSVQGDDHYEQYF. The DNA for the CDR3 is TGCAGCGTCCAAGGGGACGACCACTACGAGCAGTACTTC.

This clonotype has only a few counts. This rearrangement joins TRBV12-3 or TRBV12-4 to TRBJ2-5; 7 bases line up with TRBD1. This CDR3 is built from 14 residues. V shed 5 bases and J 1 base; nucleotides not matched to a gene: 4. DNA for the CDR3: TGTGCCAGCAGTGAACAGGGGTTCCAAGAGACCCAGTACTTC. This codes for CASSEQGFQETQYF.

The chain links TRBV12-3 or TRBV12-4 to TRBJ2-1; 10 bases line up with TRBD1. The junction had 7 bases not matched to a gene; V was cut back by 5 bases and J by 6 bases. The CDR3 consists of 15 residues. The CDR3 loop reads CASSHRQGAFNEQFF. CDR3 coding DNA: TGTGCCAGCAGTCATAGACAGGGGGCGTTCAATGAGCAGTTCTTC.

V gene TRBV29-1 combines with J gene TRBJ2-7; D is uncertain. This CDR3 is built from 13 residues. Germline values: CDR1 SQVTM, CDR2 ANQGSEA. V lost 5 bases and J lost 1, with 12 bases in between. The CDR3 reads CSVLAIWSYEQYF. In nucleotides, the CDR3 is TGCAGCGTTCTGGCAATCTGGTCCTACGAGCAGTACTTC.

J is TRBJ2-5 and V is TRBV9; weak D call: TRBD2 (6 bases). This CDR3 is built from 14 residues. From germline, CDR1 is SGDLS and CDR2 YYNGEE. Deletions cut 5 bases from V and 1 base from J, with 12 bases between. This CDR3 reads CASSAGLLQETQYF. The CDR3 nucleotides read TGTGCCAGCAGTGCGGGACTGCTCCAAGAGACCCAGTACTTC.

V usage is TRBV12-3 or TRBV12-4 and J usage is TRBJ2-1, with TRBD1 matching over 9 bases. The CDR3 runs to 15 residues. V shed 6 bases, J shed 5 bases, and the junction held 8 bases outside the gene matches. The CDR3 DNA follows: TGTGCCAGCAGGCCAACAGGGGGCAAAAACAATGAGCAGTTCTTC. This gives the protein CASRPTGGKNNEQFF.